Here is one T cell receptor beta chain with its context. This sample is drawn from a study of PD-L1 blockade in urothelial cancer. Study overall: Bladder-origin urothelial cancer in males covered about 90% of the 29 patients. Prior chemotherapy regimens per patient numbered 0 to 3. Blood analysis took place 3 weeks (second dose) and 6 weeks after treatment start.

Sequencing was performed with immunoSEQ multiplex PCR; in TCRdb, only in-frame clones are kept and a portion is missing. The sample carries more than 45,000 clones, approximately 81% recorded once. Time point defined: peripheral blood 6 weeks after treatment start. Metastatic or locally advanced urothelial carcinoma was present in the patients. The CDR3 covers 13 residues. V was clipped by 2 bases and J by 7 bases, with 13 bases between them. In germline, CDR1 is SGHRS, CDR2 YFSETQ. The specimen was PBMCs, collected around atezolizumab (anti-PD-L1) treatment. The V and J genes are TRBV5-1 and TRBJ2-7; perhaps TRBD2 as D (5 bases). This receptor was taken from a man aged 65 to 79 with urothelial cancer. CDR3 protein: CASSLEGAKEQYF. The CDR3 bases are TGCGCCAGCAGCTTAGAGGGAGCGAAGGAGCAGTACTTC.